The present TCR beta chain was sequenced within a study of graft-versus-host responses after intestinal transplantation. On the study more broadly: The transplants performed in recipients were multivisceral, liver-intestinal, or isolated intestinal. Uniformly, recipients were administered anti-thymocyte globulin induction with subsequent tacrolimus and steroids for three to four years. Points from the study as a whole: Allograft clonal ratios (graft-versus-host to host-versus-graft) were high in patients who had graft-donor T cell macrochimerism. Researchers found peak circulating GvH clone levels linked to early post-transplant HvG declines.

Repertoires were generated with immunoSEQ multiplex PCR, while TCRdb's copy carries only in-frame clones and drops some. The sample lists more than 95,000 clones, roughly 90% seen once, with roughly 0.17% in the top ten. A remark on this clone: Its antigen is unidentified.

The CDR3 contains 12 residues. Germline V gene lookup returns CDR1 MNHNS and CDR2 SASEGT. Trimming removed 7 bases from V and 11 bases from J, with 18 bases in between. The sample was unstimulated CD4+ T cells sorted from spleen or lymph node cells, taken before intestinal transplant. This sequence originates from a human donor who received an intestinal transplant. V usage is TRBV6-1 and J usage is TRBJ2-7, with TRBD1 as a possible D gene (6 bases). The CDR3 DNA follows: TGTGCCAGCACCGGAATGGGGGCCCGGGAGTACTTC. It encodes CASTGMGAREYF.